The rows below give T cell receptor beta chains drawn from one sample of a study of blood T cell repertoires in COVID-19. Clones were read by immunoSEQ multiplex PCR, and TCRdb kept only the in-frame ones, dropping some. In the table there are some 150,000 clones, 84% of which are singletons. Material for sequencing was peripheral blood. The receptors here all came from a woman in her forties or fifties with acute or convalescent COVID-19. Both conserved end residues are part of each CDR3. A D gene is named only where the DNA matches it firmly. The listing skips clone size in some rows; elsewhere it reads once, few, many or a size class.

>TRBV11-3|TRBJ2-1|NA|TRBD1
CASSSTGSSYNEQFF
TGTGCCAGCAGCTCGACAGGGAGCTCCTACAATGAGCAGTTCTTC
>TRBV2|TRBJ2-1|NA|NA
CASSVRGEQFF
TGTGCCAGCAGTGTTCGGGGTGAGCAGTTCTTC
>TRBV11-3|TRBJ2-7|NA|NA
CASSLDGGSYEQYF
TGTGCCAGCAGCTTAGACGGCGGCTCCTACGAGCAGTACTTC
>TRBV7-9|TRBJ2-5|NA|TRBD1
CASSYRGTVVQETQYF
TGTGCCAGCAGCTACAGGGGGACCGTGGTCCAAGAGACCCAGTACTTC
>TRBV7-9|TRBJ2-7|few|TRBD1
CASRDWGSAGGADEQYF
TGTGCCAGCAGGGACTGGGGTAGTGCAGGGGGCGCGGACGAGCAGTACTTC
>TRBV20-1|TRBJ2-6|NA|NA
CSARGDVLTF
TGCAGTGCTAGGGGAGACGTCCTGACTTTC
>TRBV5-6|TRBJ2-1|NA|TRBD1
CASTRQGTNEQFF
TGTGCCAGCACCAGACAGGGTACCAATGAGCAGTTCTTC
>TRBV3-1/TRBV3-2|TRBJ1-1|NA|NA
CASSYARGETEAFF
TGTGCCAGCAGTTACGCCCGGGGAGAAACTGAAGCTTTCTTT
>TRBV5-1|TRBJ2-2|NA|NA
CASSREGPNTGELFF
TGCGCCAGCAGCCGAGAGGGTCCGAACACCGGGGAGCTGTTTTTT
>TRBV10-3|TRBJ1-1|NA|NA
CASGAGMGNTEAFF
TGTGCCAGCGGTGCAGGGATGGGGAACACTGAAGCTTTCTTT
>TRBV6-5|TRBJ2-7|NA|NA
CASRRTAYEQYF
TGTGCCAGCAGGAGGACAGCTTACGAGCAGTACTTC
>TRBV7-2|TRBJ1-2|once|NA
CASSLIGGVEGYTF
TGTGCCAGCAGCTTAATAGGAGGGGTCGAGGGCTACACCTTC
>TRBV5-1|TRBJ2-2|NA|NA
CASSISGVTGELFF
TGCGCCAGCAGCATCTCAGGGGTCACCGGGGAGCTGTTTTTT
>TRBV9|TRBJ2-2|NA|TRBD2
CASSVAGGRGTGELFF
TGTGCCAGCAGCGTAGCGGGGGGGCGCGGAACCGGGGAGCTGTTTTTT
>TRBV28|TRBJ1-2|once|NA
CASSLGFAGLYGYTF
TGTGCCAGCAGTTTAGGGTTCGCAGGCCTCTATGGCTACACCTTC
>TRBV10-2|TRBJ1-2|NA|TRBD1
CASSEKWTGYGYTF
TGCGCCAGCAGTGAGAAGTGGACAGGCTATGGCTACACCTTC
>TRBV5-1|TRBJ1-3|NA|NA
CASSLDPTGLGGNTIYF
TGCGCCAGCAGCTTGGACCCTACAGGGTTAGGTGGAAACACCATATATTTT
>TRBV11-2|TRBJ1-6|NA|TRBD1
CASSTAGTGRNSPLHF
TGTGCCAGCAGCACGGCCGGGACAGGGAGGAATTCACCCCTCCACTTT
>TRBV7-9|TRBJ1-6|once|NA
CASSLVRDSPAPYNSPLHF
TGTGCCAGCAGCTTAGTCCGAGACAGCCCAGCCCCCTATAATTCACCCCTCCACTTT
>TRBV11-2|TRBJ2-1|once|TRBD2
CASSLLAGGSVNEQFF
TGTGCCAGCAGCTTGTTGGCGGGGGGGTCAGTGAATGAGCAGTTCTTC
>TRBV29-1|TRBJ1-1|NA|NA
CSVATGKNTEAFF
TGCAGCGTGGCTACCGGGAAGAACACTGAAGCTTTCTTT
>TRBV19|TRBJ2-5|few|TRBD2
CASSRGGQETQYF
TGTGCCAGTTCCCGCGGGGGCCAAGAGACCCAGTACTTC
>TRBV10-3|TRBJ1-1|NA|NA
CAIRDRPMNTEAFF
TGTGCCATTAGAGACAGGCCCATGAACACTGAAGCTTTCTTT
>TRBV11-2|TRBJ2-5|NA|TRBD2
CASSLPHSGGGETQYF
TGTGCCAGCAGCCTACCCCATAGCGGGGGGGGAGAGACCCAGTACTTC
>TRBV7-9|TRBJ2-7|once|TRBD1
CASSLASGQGSDEQYF
TGTGCCAGCAGCTTAGCCTCGGGACAGGGGAGCGACGAGCAGTACTTC
>TRBV19|TRBJ1-1|NA|NA
CASSIGGVGTEAFF
TGTGCCAGTAGTATAGGCGGGGTGGGTACTGAAGCTTTCTTT
>TRBV5-5|TRBJ1-6|NA|TRBD1
CASSLVGTGSAPLHF
TGTGCCAGCAGCTTGGTGGGGACAGGGTCAGCACCCCTCCACTTT
>TRBV10-3|TRBJ1-1|NA|TRBD1
CAISESTVDRAVNTEAFF
TGTGCCATCAGTGAGTCCACCGTGGACAGGGCGGTGAACACTGAAGCTTTCTTT
>TRBV10-3|TRBJ2-6|NA|NA
CAIRPGISGANVLTF
TGTGCCATCAGACCAGGAATTAGTGGGGCCAACGTCCTGACTTTC
>TRBV25-1|TRBJ2-5|few|NA
CASSGSQVRETQYF
TGTGCCAGCAGTGGCAGCCAGGTCCGGGAGACCCAGTACTTC
>TRBV12-3/TRBV12-4|TRBJ1-1|NA|NA
CASSLFPSEAFF
TGTGCCAGCAGTTTATTTCCCTCGGAAGCTTTCTTT
>TRBV25-1|TRBJ2-5|NA|TRBD1
CASSVPGGETQYF
TGTGCCAGCAGTGTCCCAGGGGGAGAGACCCAGTACTTC
>TRBV28|TRBJ1-2|NA|NA
CASSSSVLGYTF
TGTGCCAGCAGTAGTTCAGTTCTTGGCTACACCTTC
>TRBV4-2|TRBJ2-3|NA|NA
CASSPGWSSTDTQYF
TGTGCCAGCAGCCCGGGATGGTCCTCCACAGATACGCAGTATTTT
>TRBV13|TRBJ1-6|NA|NA
CASSLGSGWSYNSPLHF
TGTGCCAGCAGCTTAGGTTCAGGGTGGTCCTATAATTCACCCCTCCACTTT
>TRBV7-9|TRBJ1-1|NA|NA
CASSPEGSTEAFF
TGTGCCAGCAGCCCTGAAGGGAGCACTGAAGCTTTCTTT
>TRBV6-5|TRBJ2-2|few|NA
CASSYPTATTGELFF
TGTGCCAGCAGTTACCCGACAGCGACCACCGGGGAGCTGTTTTTT